These 31 T cell receptor beta chains came from one sample sequenced in a study of response to subunit inactivated influenza vaccine. TCRdb fed the RT-PCR reads into MiXCR, producing one record per CDR3 protein. Here the sample spans around 200,000 distinct CDR3 sequences, around 9% being singletons. The source was non-naive T cells sorted from PBMCs, collected on the day of vaccination. The receptor source for this set is a man aged 50-59 years who received an inactivated influenza vaccine.

This clonotype was seen repeatedly, ten times or more. The chain couples TRBV12-3 or TRBV12-4 to TRBJ1-5; D ambiguous. The V gene lost 6 bases and the J gene lost 4 bases, with 13 bases spanning the gap. The CDR3 length is 14 residues. For the CDR3, the DNA is TGTGCCAGCAGCCCCCCGGGGTCGAATCAGCCCCAGCATTTT. Translation: CASSPPGSNQPQHF.

This clonotype was found a few times. The junction shows a germline mismatch at one end, possibly a read error. The CDR3 nucleotides are TGTGCCAGCAGCTTAGGACAGATGAACGCTGAAGCTTTCTTT. Its translation is CASSLGQMNAEAFF. V and J are TRBV11-2 and TRBJ1-1; a weak D match, TRBD1 (5 bases). Germline CDR1 reads SGHAT; CDR2 reads FQNNGV. The CDR3 runs 14 residues.

This clonotype was detected a few times. CDR3 DNA sequence: TGTGCCATCAGTCGGAGCCAAGAGACCCAGTACTTC. Amino acids: CAISRSQETQYF. This chain joins TRBV10-3 and TRBJ2-5; D gene uncertain. The germline gives CDR1 ENHRY, CDR2 SYGVKD. Trimming cost V 5 bases and J 1 base, with 5 bases left between them. This CDR3 spans 12 amino acids.

This clonotype turned up a few times. The rearrangement uses TRBV19 and TRBJ2-7; TRBD1 might be the D (6 bases). This CDR3 is 15 amino acids long. The V and J ends lost 6 bases and 6 bases respectively, with 21 bases between them. CDR1 and CDR2 (germline): LNHDA, SQIVND (reference sequence). The CDR3 loop reads CASSPETGTTTEQYF. CDR3 nucleotide sequence: TGTGCCAGTAGCCCCGAGACAGGAACGACCACCGAGCAGTACTTC.

The chain couples TRBV6-2 or TRBV6-3 to TRBJ2-1, with D perhaps matching TRBD1 (5 bases). The CDR3 extends over 16 amino acids. With 0 bases removed from V and 3 bases from J, the gap between germline ends came to 12 bases. Germline CDR1 is MNHEY and CDR2 is SVGEGT. The CDR3 coding sequence is TGTGCCAGCAGTTACTCGTCCCAGGGATACTACAATGAGCAGTTCTTC. Its translation is CASSYSSQGYYNEQFF.

The chain couples TRBV15 to TRBJ2-5; 8 bases line up with TRBD1. Germline V lookup: CDR1 LNHNV, CDR2 YYDKDF (reference sequence). CDR3 length: 15 amino acids. Trimming at V came to 5 bases and at J to 5 bases, leaving 10 bases not matched to a gene. CDR3 DNA: TGTGCCACCAGCGGAAAGCCAGGGGGCTGGGAGACCCAGTACTTC. Translating gives CATSGKPGGWETQYF.

This clonotype was recorded at least ten times. This chain links TRBV20-1 with TRBJ2-3; D call uncertain. Germline values: CDR1 DFQATT, CDR2 SNEGSKA (reference sequence). The V and J ends lost 3 bases and 6 bases respectively, with 13 bases between them. The CDR3 consists of 13 residues. Written as DNA, the CDR3 is TGCAGTGCTAGGTTACTCGGGCCGGATACGCAGTATTTT. Its protein product is CSARLLGPDTQYF.

This clonotype was detected only a few times. The chain has TRBV3-1 and TRBJ2-2, with 11 bases aligning to TRBD2. V shed 0 bases and J 7 bases; nucleotides not matched to a gene: 4. In germline, CDR1 is LGHDT, CDR2 YNNKEL (reference sequence). The CDR3 consists of 16 residues. The CDR3 nucleotides read TGTGCCAGCAGCCAAGAACTAGCGGGGGTGTTCGGGGAGCTGTTTTTT. Translating gives CASSQELAGVFGELFF. Variable domain in full (rest from reference TRBV3-1 and TRBJ2-2): DTAVSQTPKYLVTQMGNDKSIKCEQNLGHDTMYWYKQDSKKFLKIMFSYNNKELIINETVPNRFSPKSPDKAHLNLHINSLELGDSAVYFCASSQELAGVFGELFFGEGSRLTVL.

This clonotype was seen repeatedly, ten times or more. V usage is TRBV28 and J usage is TRBJ1-1; D is undetermined. This CDR3 region has 15 residues. Per germline, CDR1 MDHEN and CDR2 SYDVKM. V dropped 1 base and J dropped 3 bases, with 12 bases sitting between them. The DNA of the CDR3 is TGTGCCAGCAGTTTATCACCCCGGCGCGACACTGAAGCTTTCTTT. This gives the protein CASSLSPRRDTEAFF.

As concerns this clonotype: This may stem from a read error, because a much larger clone lies one nucleotide away. The genes are TRBV7-9 and TRBJ1-3; unclear D gene. Trimming stripped 3 bases from V and 4 bases from J, with 10 bases between. The CDR3 is 14 residues long. In germline, CDR1 is SEHNR, CDR2 FQNEAQ (reference sequence). The CDR3 nucleotides read TGTGCCAGCAGCTTCACATGGAAGGGAAACACCATATATTTT. Translated: CASSFTWKGNTIYF.

This sequence joins TRBV3-1 and TRBJ2-4; 11 nucleotides match TRBD1. In germline, CDR1 is LGHDT, CDR2 YNNKEL (reference sequence). V lost 1 base, J lost 0 bases, and 14 bases stayed unmatched. The CDR3 consists of 21 residues. In DNA form, the CDR3 reads TGTGCCAGCAGCCAAGGCCTTCGGACAGGGGGCGTTGTGCTAGCCAAAAACATTCAGTACTTC. Protein product: CASSQGLRTGGVVLAKNIQYF. Looking up the rest from reference TRBV3-1 and TRBJ2-4 gives the full variable domain: DTAVSQTPKYLVTQMGNDKSIKCEQNLGHDTMYWYKQDSKKFLKIMFSYNNKELIINETVPNRFSPKSPDKAHLNLHINSLELGDSAVYFCASSQGLRTGGVVLAKNIQYFGAGTRLSVL.

This clonotype showed up just a few times. This chain links TRBV20-1 with TRBJ2-1; TRBD1 agrees at 8 bases. Trimming removed 6 bases from V and 12 bases from J; junction bases left unmatched: 7. Germline loops: CDR1 DFQATT, CDR2 SNEGSKA (reference sequence). CDR3 length equals 11 residues. CDR3 loop: CSADRGSGQFF. The CDR3, as DNA: TGCAGTGCAGACAGGGGAAGTGGGCAGTTCTTC.

This clonotype was counted between two and nine times. The V and J genes are TRBV19 and TRBJ2-2, with D perhaps matching TRBD2 (6 bases). From germline, CDR1 is LNHDA and CDR2 SQIVND (reference sequence). The CDR3 contains 14 residues. V was pared by 3 bases and J by 6 bases, with 11 bases between. The CDR3 coding sequence is TGTGCCAGTAGTATTATGGAGGGCGCCGGGGAGCTGTTTTTT. This gives the protein CASSIMEGAGELFF.

The V call is TRBV7-2, the J call TRBJ2-5; perhaps TRBD2 as D (6 bases). Germline values: CDR1 SGHTA, CDR2 FQGNSA. The V end was cut by 5 bases, the J end by 2 bases, with 12 bases between. The CDR3 totals 14 residues. In DNA, the CDR3 is TGTGCCAGCAGCAATCCGGGACTTCAAGAGACCCAGTACTTC. Translated: CASSNPGLQETQYF.

At least ten counts were recorded for this clonotype. This sequence joins TRBV20-1 and TRBJ2-7; 11 bases match TRBD2. This CDR3 has 15 amino acids. The ends lost 3 bases at V and 4 bases at J; junction bases unmatched: 8. Germline CDR1 reads DFQATT; CDR2 reads SNEGSKA (reference sequence). Here the CDR3 DNA reads TGCAGTGCTAGCGATCTAGCGGGAGGTACTTACGAGCAGTACTTC. Its translation is CSASDLAGGTYEQYF.

This clonotype turned up a few times. The chain is built from TRBV5-1 and TRBJ1-2; 8 bases match TRBD1. Germline CDR1 and CDR2: SGHRS and YFSETQ. This CDR3 has 16 residues. V trimming: 3 bases; J trimming: 3 bases; junction bases outside the gene matches: 10. CDR3 sequence reads: CASSSRRQGRDYGYTF. The CDR3 bases are TGCGCCAGCAGCTCCCGACGACAGGGGCGCGACTATGGCTACACCTTC. Combining the CDR3 with reference TRBV5-1 and TRBJ1-2 gives the whole variable domain KAGVTQTPRYLIKTRGQQVTLSCSPISGHRSVSWYQQTPGQGLQFLFEYFSETQRNKGNFPGRFSGRQFSNSRSEMNVSTLELGDSALYLCASSSRRQGRDYGYTFGSGTRLTVV.

At least ten counts were recorded for this clonotype. V and J are TRBV5-1 and TRBJ2-1; possible D gene TRBD2, 6 bases. The V gene's germline CDR1 is SGHRS and CDR2 YFSETQ. The length of the CDR3 is 14 residues. V shed 5 bases and J shed 7 bases, with 16 bases lying between them. CDR3 amino acids: CASRTHGGRNEQFF. The CDR3 nucleotides are TGCGCCAGCAGGACCCACGGGGGAAGGAATGAGCAGTTCTTC.

This clonotype was detected a few times. The chain has TRBV3-1 and TRBJ2-2; 8 bases agree with TRBD1. Germline-derived CDR1 and CDR2 are LGHDT and YNNKEL (reference sequence). The V and J ends lost 4 bases and 4 bases, in that order; junction bases with no gene match: 5. CDR3 length: 15 residues. CDR3 sequence reads: CASSLDRVATGELFF. CDR3 DNA sequence: TGTGCCAGCAGCCTGGACAGGGTTGCCACCGGGGAGCTGTTTTTT.

CDR3 in DNA: TGTGCCAGCAGCCCAAACAGGGGAAAAAATGAAAAACTGTTTTTT. Amino acids: CASSPNRGKNEKLFF. The V call is TRBV2, the J call TRBJ1-4, with 7 bases matching TRBD1. V was pared by 6 bases and J by 5 bases, with 9 bases of the junction left unmatched. Germline values: CDR1 SNHLY, CDR2 FYNNEI. This CDR3 has 15 residues.

The gene calls are TRBV6-1 and TRBJ1-2, with D perhaps matching TRBD1 (5 bases). The V end lost 6 bases, the J end lost 4 bases, and 12 bases lay between the germline ends. Per germline, CDR1 MNHNS and CDR2 SASEGT. The CDR3 loop spans 13 amino acids. CDR3: CASRQTGAYGYTF. CDR3 nucleotide sequence: TGTGCCAGCAGACAGACCGGGGCCTATGGCTACACCTTC.

This clonotype was detected only a few times. The J gene is TRBJ2-2, the V gene TRBV4-3; 12 bases fit TRBD2. V was pared by 0 bases and J by 0 bases, with 5 bases of the junction left unmatched. The CDR3 totals 19 residues. The germline V gene has CDR1 LGHNA and CDR2 YSLEER. DNA of the CDR3: TGCGCCAGCAGCCAAGAAACTAGCGGGAGGTGGGCGAACACCGGGGAGCTGTTTTTT. Its protein is CASSQETSGRWANTGELFF.

This chain uses TRBV29-1 with TRBJ2-5; D might be TRBD1 (5 bases). The germline V and J ends were trimmed by 3 bases and 0 bases, with 11 bases remaining between them. The CDR3 runs 14 residues. Germline CDR1 SQVTM, CDR2 ANQGSEA. CDR3 bases: TGCAGCGTTGAGGCCAGGGCGTACCAAGAGACCCAGTACTTC. Amino acid sequence: CSVEARAYQETQYF.

This clonotype has at least ten counts. This chain connects TRBV4-3 to TRBJ2-2, with 8 bases matching TRBD1. Germline CDR1 is LGHNA and CDR2 is YSLEER. Trimming removed 0 bases from V and 3 bases from J; junction bases left unmatched: 3. The CDR3 consists of 16 residues. CDR3 in DNA: TGCGCCAGCAGCCAAGATAGGGACAGGCACACCGGGGAGCTGTTTTTT. Its protein product is CASSQDRDRHTGELFF.

This clonotype was counted many times. The chain joins TRBV5-1 to TRBJ1-5, with D possibly TRBD1 on 6 matching bases. This CDR3 has 13 amino acids. Trimming took 0 bases from V and 6 from J, leaving 7 bases between them. Germline-derived CDR1 and CDR2 are SGHRS and YFSETQ. The chain's CDR3 is CASSLEGGQPQHF. For the CDR3, the DNA is TGCGCCAGCAGCTTGGAAGGGGGTCAGCCCCAGCATTTT.

There are many counts of this clonotype. V is TRBV3-1 and J is TRBJ1-3, with a weak D call TRBD1 (5 bases). This CDR3 comprises 14 residues. Trimming took 1 base from V and 8 from J, leaving 12 bases between them. Germline CDR1 and CDR2: LGHDT and YNNKEL (reference sequence). The CDR3 spells CASSQVGLRDTIYF. CDR3 bases: TGTGCCAGCAGCCAAGTGGGACTGAGGGACACCATATATTTT.

This clonotype has a handful of counts. The rearrangement uses TRBV5-1 and TRBJ2-3, with 10 bases identical to TRBD2. Trimming removed 4 bases from V and 6 bases from J; junction bases left unmatched: 8. Looked up from germline, CDR1 is SGHRS and CDR2 is YFSETQ. The CDR3 length is 15 residues. CDR3 sequence reads: CASSPGLAPRDTQYF. The CDR3 region has the DNA TGCGCCAGCAGCCCGGGACTAGCGCCTCGGGATACGCAGTATTTT.

The chain employs TRBV6-2 or TRBV6-3 and TRBJ2-1, with 12 bases matching TRBD2. V was pared by 8 bases and J by 7 bases, with 9 bases of the junction left unmatched. Germline lookup yields CDR1 MNHEY and CDR2 SVGEGT. The CDR3 extends over 15 amino acids. The CDR3 DNA is TGTGCCAGCTCCCCTCTAGCGGGAGGGGGTAATGAGCAGTTCTTC. The encoded protein is CASSPLAGGGNEQFF.

The chain carries TRBV20-1 and TRBJ2-7, with 7 nucleotides matching TRBD2. In germline, CDR1 is DFQATT, CDR2 SNEGSKA (reference sequence). This CDR3 has 14 amino acids. The trim removed 5 bases at V and 2 bases at J, leaving 9 bases unmatched. The CDR3 loop reads CSAPVGSGPYEQYF. The CDR3 coding sequence is TGCAGTGCTCCCGTGGGTAGCGGGCCCTACGAGCAGTACTTC.

This chain uses TRBV20-1 with TRBJ2-1; D gene uncertain. V lost 5 bases and J 8 bases, leaving 13 bases between the germline ends. This CDR3 has 12 amino acids. Germline-derived CDR1 and CDR2 are DFQATT and SNEGSKA (reference sequence). CDR3 protein: CSAAPDSDEQFF. The CDR3 DNA reads TGCAGTGCTGCCCCTGACTCGGATGAGCAGTTCTTC.

This clonotype was seen only once. At one boundary the junction diverges from the germline segment, which might be a read error. The chain is built from TRBV19 and TRBJ2-6; possibly TRBD1 or TRBD2 for D (5 bases each). This CDR3 comprises 17 residues. The V gene's germline CDR1 is LNHDA and CDR2 SQIVND (reference sequence). CDR3 in DNA: TGTGCCAGTAGTACGCTTCCGGGAAGTAGTGGGGCCAACGACCTGACTTTC. Protein: CASSTLPGSSGANDLTF.

The sample holds many counts of this clonotype. The J gene is TRBJ1-5, the V gene TRBV6-2 or TRBV6-3; D is unresolved. The CDR3 runs to 13 residues. V lost 2 bases to trimming and J lost 7 bases, with 9 bases between them. CDR1 MNHEY and CDR2 SVGEGT come from the germline V gene. The DNA for the CDR3 is TGTGCCAGCAGTTACGTAGGGAGCCAGCCCCAGCATTTT. Translating it yields CASSYVGSQPQHF.